This T cell receptor beta chain was observed in a study of blood T cell repertoires in COVID-19. Only in-frame clones appear in the TCRdb table, and some are missing; sequencing was by immunoSEQ multiplex PCR. The sample comprises around 350,000 clones, around nine tenths of which are singletons, and 2.5% to 3.5% rests with the top ten. The sequenced sample consisted of peripheral blood. This clonotype was sampled from a human donor in a cohort sampled during active COVID-19.

The CDR3 spells CASSVASPSTDTQYF. The CDR3, as DNA: TGTGCCAGCAGCGTGGCAAGTCCTAGCACAGATACGCAGTATTTT. The V and J genes are TRBV9 and TRBJ2-3; D not resolved. Germline lookup yields CDR1 SGDLS and CDR2 YYNGEE. Deletions cut 2 bases from V and 0 bases from J, with 10 bases between. The CDR3 runs 15 residues.